This T cell receptor beta chain was recorded in a study of technical replicates of blood from a handful of donors (dated by TCRdb to the late 2010s). At the junction V is shortened by 7 bases and J by 4 bases, with 10 bases in between. Reading from cysteine to phenylalanine, the CDR3 counts 11 amino acids. The entry retains the CDR3 DNA only, 33 bases that are in frame from base 1. CDR1 and CDR2, per the germline V gene, are SQVTM and ANQGSEA. A note on this clone: Its target antigen remains unknown. No base qualities exist here, and no much larger clone lies one base off it.

Library preparation employed the immunoSEQ multiplex PCR assay. The table comes from immuneACCESS by way of TCRdb, which keeps in-frame sequences with V and J called. Part of the clones is missing from these tables; in studies checked, under half for an unresolved V gene and the rest for unknown reasons. The table for this sample lists about 61,000 clones; around 87% of them were counted only once. About 5.2% of the sample lies in the top ten. This TCR derives from a human donor in good health. Some clones in this sample may be carry-over from other donors' samples. The source material was PBMCs. The chain is assembled from TRBV29-1 and TRBJ2-5, with a tentative D gene TRBD2 over 6 matching bases. The CDR3 reads as follows: CSGGERETQYF. The DNA is TGCAGCGGGGGGGAGCGAGAGACCCAGTACTTC.